A selection of T cell receptor beta chains follows, all from one sample in a study of blood T cell repertoires in COVID-19. The data were produced by immunoSEQ multiplex PCR, yet TCRdb's version contains in-frame clones alone and is incomplete. This table holds roughly 230,000 clones, 81% found once. The source material was peripheral blood. The receptors come from a woman of 80 years or more with acute or convalescent COVID-19. The CDR3 runs from the conserved cysteine through the conserved F or W. The D gene is left open where the match is weak. Size is stated for part of the rows, as once, few or many counts, or as a class when the clone is expanded.

TRBV6-4,.,TRBJ2-2,.,14,CASRRGPYTGELFF,TGTGCCAGCAGGCGGGGGCCATACACCGGGGAGCTGTTTTTT
TRBV5-1,.,TRBJ1-1,.,13,CASSLEGGREAFF,TGCGCCAGCAGCTTGGAGGGAGGTAGGGAAGCTTTCTTT
TRBV3-1/TRBV3-2,.,TRBJ1-1,.,15,CASSQRRGQNTEAFF,TGTGCCAGCAGCCAACGCAGGGGTCAGAACACTGAAGCTTTCTTT
TRBV19,.,TRBJ1-5,.,16,CASSIQVLNSNQPQHF,TGTGCCAGTAGTATTCAGGTCCTTAACTCCAATCAGCCCCAGCATTTT
TRBV3-1/TRBV3-2,.,TRBJ2-2,TRBD1,18,CASSLSGTGGPNTGELFF,TGTGCCAGCAGCCTATCCGGGACAGGGGGCCCGAACACCGGGGAGCTGTTTTTT
TRBV28,few,TRBJ1-1,.,13,CASCTGLNTEAFF,TGTGCCAGCTGTACAGGGCTGAACACTGAAGCTTTCTTT
TRBV6-6,.,TRBJ1-1,.,14,CASTQTGSNTEAFF,TGTGCCAGCACCCAAACGGGTTCGAACACTGAAGCTTTCTTT
TRBV19,.,TRBJ2-3,.,13,CASGPGVTDTQYF,TGTGCCAGCGGCCCAGGGGTCACAGATACGCAGTATTTT
TRBV5-4,.,TRBJ2-7,TRBD2,15,CASSLGLAGTYEQYF,TGTGCCAGCAGCTTGGGGCTAGCGGGGACCTACGAGCAGTACTTC
TRBV2,.,TRBJ1-4,TRBD1,14,CASSLGQGPEKLFF,TGTGCCAGCAGCCTTGGACAGGGTCCTGAAAAACTGTTTTTT
TRBV5-1,.,TRBJ1-2,.,15,CASSPGLEGKYGYTF,TGCGCCAGCAGCCCGGGGTTGGAGGGAAAATATGGCTACACCTTC
TRBV29-1,.,TRBJ1-2,.,11,CSVSDSYGYTF,TGCAGCGTGTCGGACAGCTATGGCTACACCTTC
TRBV5-1,.,TRBJ2-7,.,14,CASSQKTGSYEQYF,TGCGCCAGCAGCCAGAAGACTGGATCCTACGAGCAGTACTTC
TRBV7-9,.,TRBJ1-3,.,16,CASSLAGRVAGNTIYF,TGTGCCAGCAGCTTAGCGGGCAGGGTAGCTGGAAACACCATATATTTT
TRBV9,.,TRBJ2-5,.,13,CASSPPQLETQYF,TGTGCCAGCAGCCCCCCCCAATTAGAGACCCAGTACTTC
TRBV10-3,.,TRBJ1-5,.,15,CAISFGQNSNQPQHF,TGTGCCATCAGCTTTGGACAAAATAGCAATCAGCCCCAGCATTTT
TRBV10-1,.,TRBJ2-7,TRBD2,14,CASSEGGRPYEQYF,TGCGCCAGCAGTGAAGGCGGGAGACCCTACGAGCAGTACTTC